This entry is about one T cell receptor (beta chain). Which antigen it targets is not known. No clone much larger than this one lies a single base away; base qualities are absent. This entry belongs to a study of blood T cell repertoires in COVID-19 (TCRdb year 2020). Background for the entire study: Samples covering the acute and convalescent phases of COVID-19 were provided by collaborators in the United States, Italy and Spain. Nearly every sample came with metadata listing a de-identified subject ID, COVID-19 status, age in years and sex. Samples were obtained from the ongoing ImmuneRACE study (first 160 participants) and from approximately 1,200 subjects provided by 6 global collaborators. The material from the prospective study consisted of cDNA or gDNA derived from T cells, B-cell-depleted T cells, or PBMCs. Deeply sampled blood TCRbeta repertoires from subjects exposed to, actively infected with, or recovered from COVID-19 were included in the dataset. The repertoires were released in a freely available public database meant as a resource for research on the immune response to SARS-CoV-2. Where available, HLA class I and class II types were obtained from metadata supplied by the sample provider rather than from assay-based typing.

Points the paper makes about the study in general: The amount of clinical and demographic metadata varied by source and participant and was provided uncurated.

The immunoSEQ Assay, a bias-controlled multiplex PCR, was used to amplify TCRbeta CDR3 regions from genomic DNA. The source study handled its data this way. The number of nucleated cells in each sample was estimated by amplification of reference gene primers within the assay. To quantify the absolute abundance of each unique TCRbeta CDR3 rearrangement, sequence reads were collapsed and filtered. Productive Simpson clonality was computed per sample as the square root of Simpson's diversity index over productive rearrangements. TCRdb took this table from immuneACCESS and kept in-frame rearrangements with V and J called. Such tables lack part of the clones; where checked against another copy, unresolved V genes explain under half of the gap, and the rest is unexplained. D and trimming come from the DNA, and the V and J calls and clone size come from that table. For this sample there are 75,000 to 90,000 clones; 80% to 95% appear just once. Approximately 7% of the sample is taken by the ten largest.

One collaborating source in Seattle enrolled patients while the patients were actively infected and followed the patients over time throughout the course of disease. Whole blood was collected in K2EDTA tubes by collaborating institutions according to the institutions' own protocols. For TCRbeta analysis, collaborator samples were shipped as frozen whole blood, as isolated PBMCs, or as DNA extracted from either sample type. The sequencing sample was made of peripheral blood. This clonotype originated in a man aged 18 to 30 with COVID-19, enrolled during active disease.

The base sequence is TGTGCCAGCAGTTTATGGACAGCGGAGCAGTTCTTC. This translates into CASSLWTAEQFF. The chain was built from TRBV28 and TRBJ2-1; perhaps TRBD1 is the D gene, with 5 bases matching. V was cut back by 0 bases and J by 10 bases, leaving a gap of 7 bases between them. The CDR3 runs 12 amino acids, cysteine and phenylalanine included. Kept here is only the CDR3 DNA, which spans 36 bases and is read in frame from base 1. Per the germline V gene, MDHEN is the CDR1 and SYDVKM is the CDR2.